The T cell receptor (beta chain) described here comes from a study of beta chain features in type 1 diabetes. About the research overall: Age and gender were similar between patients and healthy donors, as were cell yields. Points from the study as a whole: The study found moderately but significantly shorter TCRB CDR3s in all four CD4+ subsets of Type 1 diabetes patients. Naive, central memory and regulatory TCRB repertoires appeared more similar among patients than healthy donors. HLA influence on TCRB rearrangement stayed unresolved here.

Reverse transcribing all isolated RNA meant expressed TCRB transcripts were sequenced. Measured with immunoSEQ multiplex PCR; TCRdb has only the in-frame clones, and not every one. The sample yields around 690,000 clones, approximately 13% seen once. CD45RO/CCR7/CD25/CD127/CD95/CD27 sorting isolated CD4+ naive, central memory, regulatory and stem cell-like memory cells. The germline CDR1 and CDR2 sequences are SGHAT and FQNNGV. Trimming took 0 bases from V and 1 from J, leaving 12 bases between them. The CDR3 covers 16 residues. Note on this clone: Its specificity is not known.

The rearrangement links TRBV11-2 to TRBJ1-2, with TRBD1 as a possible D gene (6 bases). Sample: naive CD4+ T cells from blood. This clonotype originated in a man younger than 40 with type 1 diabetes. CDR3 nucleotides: TGTGCCAGCAGCTTAGATTTCGGGGGCTATAACTATGGCTACACCTTC. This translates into CASSLDFGGYNYGYTF.